This T cell receptor beta chain came from a study of vaccination and CD4 T cells after COVID-19 (dated by TCRdb to between 2021 and 2023). About the study as a whole: SARS-CoV-2 positivity had been established in the convalescent patients by nasal swab PCR, and mild disease was recorded in under ten of these patients and severe disease in one. The convalescent cohort included six males and four females, with two Hispanic individuals, seven Caucasians, two Asians and one multiracial person. Participants received two doses of either the Pfizer-BioNTech BNT162b2 vaccine (n=8) or the Moderna mRNA-1273 vaccine (n=2). Post-COVID blood samples from convalescent patients were collected a median of about 110 days after diagnosis, with a range of roughly 35 to 180 days. Post-vaccine blood samples were taken a median of about 77 days after the second vaccine dose, with a range of roughly 13 to 250 days. For stimulating the cultures, overlapping spike peptide pools were used, derived from SARS-CoV-2 as well as from the common cold coronaviruses HCoV-NL63, HCoV-OC43 and HCoV-229E. Control cultures used a CEFX viral epitope pool as positive control, an HIV-1 Nef peptide pool as negative control, or no peptide. In around 9 COVID-19 convalescent patients and a handful of infection-naive healthy vaccine recipients, researchers compared the spike-specific CD4+ TCR repertoire from before mRNA vaccination with the repertoire from after. Points the paper makes about the study in general: Among the post-vaccine SARS-CoV-2-reactive clones in convalescent patients, a median approximately 90% showed up only after vaccination, which suggests vaccine-specific priming. The study included relatively few convalescent patients and did not analyze early timepoints after natural infection. Of the vaccine-specific clones in convalescent patients, 304 of 307, or nearly all, reacted only to SARS-CoV-2 spike and did not cross-react with common cold coronaviruses. An increase in the median number of SARS-CoV-2-reactive clonotypes from roughly 20 after infection to a few dozen after vaccination was observed, but the change was not found to be significant.

The library relied on PCR. At the Johns Hopkins FTIC core, DNA from the cultured CD4+ T cells underwent TCR sequencing with the Oncomine TCR Beta short-read assay. The QIAamp micro DNA kit was used to extract genomic DNA from the cultured CD4+ T cells. Oncomine TCR Beta libraries from cultured CD4+ T cells were pooled using unique dual indexes and sequenced on an Illumina iSeq 100. The authors' analysis ran thus. Non-productive sequences were removed, and CDR3s not starting with C, not ending with F or W, or shorter than 7 amino acids were discarded. The MANAFEST web application was used to identify antigen-specific clonotypes by comparing peptide-stimulated wells against reference wells and other culture wells. To be called positive, a clone needed an FDR below 0.05, an odds ratio above 5, and a productive frequency above 0.1% in at least two of three replicate wells. Clonotypes that were significantly expanded in both SARS-CoV-2 spike wells and at least one common cold coronavirus spike condition were defined as cross-reactive. Using R version 3.6.1, CDR3 homology was evaluated through Levenshtein distances (stringdist) along with unrooted phylogenetic trees (ape). TCRdb redid the processing of the public reads, applying fastp at Q25 and MiXCR, and retained in-frame beta chains. Each record represents a unique CDR3 protein, reported with the most common genes and DNA among its rows. The V and J calls come from TCRdb's annotation, not from the publication. Counted in this sample were some 15,000 distinct CDR3 sequences; about 38% of them appeared once. The leading ten clones occupy 20% to 25% of the sample.

The sample's treatment or condition, from its label and the paper: roughly ten-day PBMC culture with coronavirus spike peptide pools or control peptides (ViraFEST assay). The study used the ViraFEST assay, which expanded antigen-specific T cells with peptide pools and then identified expanded clonotypes by TCR sequencing. Positive SARS-CoV-2 PCR tests in the convalescent patients dated from March to December 2020, before Alpha, Beta and Delta variants emerged in the United States. Roughly 2.1 million PBMCs per well were cultured in IMDM with roughly 5% human AB serum and 7.5 to 10 IU/ml IL-2, plus 10 ug/ml peptide pools. On days 3 and 7, half of the culture medium was replaced with fresh IL-2-containing medium. After less than twelve days of culture, CD4+ T cells were isolated by negative selection with the EasySep CD4+ T cell isolation kit. PBMCs were separated from whole blood using Ficoll-Paque Plus gradient centrifugation and then either used fresh or cryopreserved at -140C. Each culture condition was generally run in triplicate wells.

CDR1 SGHTA and CDR2 FQGTGA are derived from the germline V gene. V gives up 5 bases and J gives up 5 bases, and the segment between their germline ends measures 15 bases. There are 14 amino acids in the CDR3, from cysteine to phenylalanine inclusive. Here the CDR3 DNA is all that survives: 42 bases in frame from base 1. This clonotype was found a few times. Its antigen is still unknown. Base-call qualities are not available, and no considerably larger clone is one nucleotide away. The sequenced sample was cultured CD4+ T cells from blood. This TCR was sampled from a human donor with COVID-19. The rearrangement combines TRBV7-3 with TRBJ1-1; the D region possibly corresponds to TRBD1 (5 bases align). At the DNA level, the sequence is TGTGCCAGCAGCAGCGCCAGGGTCGGGACTGAAGCTTTCTTT. This codes for CASSSARVGTEAFF.